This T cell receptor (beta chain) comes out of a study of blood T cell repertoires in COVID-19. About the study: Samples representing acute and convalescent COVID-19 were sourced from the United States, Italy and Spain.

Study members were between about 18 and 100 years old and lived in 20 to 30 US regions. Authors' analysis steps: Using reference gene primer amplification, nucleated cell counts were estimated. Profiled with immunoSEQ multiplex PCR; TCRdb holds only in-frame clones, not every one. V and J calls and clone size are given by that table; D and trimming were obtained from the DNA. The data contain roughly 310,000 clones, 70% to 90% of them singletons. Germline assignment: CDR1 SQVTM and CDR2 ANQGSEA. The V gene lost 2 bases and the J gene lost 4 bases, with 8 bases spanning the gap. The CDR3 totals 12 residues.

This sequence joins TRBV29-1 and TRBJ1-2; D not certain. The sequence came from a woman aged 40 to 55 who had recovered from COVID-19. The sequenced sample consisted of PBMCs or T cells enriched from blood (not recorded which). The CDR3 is CSVESGTYGYTF. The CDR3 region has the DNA TGCAGCGTTGAATCGGGTACCTATGGCTACACCTTC. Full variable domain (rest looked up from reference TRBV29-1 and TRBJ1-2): SAVISQKPSRDICQRGTSLTIQCQVDSQVTMMFWYRQQPGQSLTLIATANQGSEATYESGFVIDKFPISRPNLTFSTLTVSNMSPEDSSIYLCSVESGTYGYTFGSGTRLTVV.